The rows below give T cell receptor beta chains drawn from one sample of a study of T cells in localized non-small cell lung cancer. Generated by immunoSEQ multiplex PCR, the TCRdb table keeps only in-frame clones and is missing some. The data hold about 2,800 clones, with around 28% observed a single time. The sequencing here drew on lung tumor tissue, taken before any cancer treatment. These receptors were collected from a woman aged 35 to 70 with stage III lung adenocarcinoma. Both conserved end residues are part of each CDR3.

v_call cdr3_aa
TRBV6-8 CASSYLSGTSGSYEQYF
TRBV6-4 CASSPLSPPGYGQYF
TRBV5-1 CASSSTPTGETGELFF
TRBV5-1 CASSLGLDWDNEQFF
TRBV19 CASSTGQDNLNYGYTF
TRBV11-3 CASSPKQGSGTEAFF
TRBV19 CASSPTSARETQYF
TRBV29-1 CSVDEGGGPQHF
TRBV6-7 CASKWHNEQFF
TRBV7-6 CASSLDWETGELFF
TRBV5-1 CASRSPGTSGSGEQYF
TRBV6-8 CASSASGNTEAFF
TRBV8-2 CASSPQVNTEAFF
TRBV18 CASSPRSFGQGTYGYTF
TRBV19 CASSSRTALNTEAFF
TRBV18 CASQPAEDTQYF
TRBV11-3 CASSFRTSGHNEQFF
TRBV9 CASSYTGNPEAFF
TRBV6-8 CASSDSWSGGYTF
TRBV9 CASSDSSGNTIYF
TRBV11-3 CASSLGVGTNEKLFF
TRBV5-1 CASSLSRAFYGYTF
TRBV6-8 CASSYSGGRAEAFF
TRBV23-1 CASSPTGTGELFF
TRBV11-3 CASSPLVAGVSDTQYF
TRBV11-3 CASSLPAGSTNYEQYF
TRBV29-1 CSVEQGIETQYF
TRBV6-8 CASSNDYQPQHF